The 12 T cell receptor beta chains below all came from one sample that was sequenced in a study of follicular helper T cells after annual influenza vaccination. Clones were sequenced by immunoSEQ multiplex PCR, and TCRdb holds only the in-frame ones, with some missing. The table lists some 10,000 clones, more than 80% of them singletons. Time point given: 2015-2016 season, 7 days after influenza vaccination. The input for sequencing was CXCR5+ CD38- circulating T follicular helper cells from blood, taken 7 days after influenza vaccination. Subset: circulating Tfh, non-naive CD4+CXCR5+PD-1+ (ICOS+CD38+ or ICOS-CD38-). The source of these receptors is an adult who received the influenza vaccine.

The rearrangement links TRBV7-9 to TRBJ2-2; 8 bases are a match to TRBD1. With V trimmed by 2 bases and J by 2 bases, 1 base remained unmatched. Germline V gene lookup returns CDR1 SEHNR and CDR2 FQNEAQ (reference sequence). The CDR3 is 15 residues long. CDR3 amino acids: CASSLTGGNTGELFF. DNA for the CDR3: TGTGCCAGCAGCTTAACAGGGGGAAACACCGGGGAGCTGTTTTTT.

V gene TRBV27 combines with J gene TRBJ1-1; TRBD1 matches at 7 bases. Germline trimming cut 4 bases from V and 6 bases from J; bases unmatched to any gene: 23. The length of the CDR3 is 19 residues. The V gene's germline CDR1 is MNHEY and CDR2 SMNVEV (reference sequence). The CDR3: CASSSRGQGVASASPEAFF. CDR3 DNA sequence: TGTGCCAGCAGTTCCCGAGGGCAGGGGGTTGCCTCGGCAAGCCCTGAAGCTTTCTTT.

The rearrangement uses TRBV4-1 and TRBJ1-1; 7 bases line up with TRBD1. The CDR3 spans 17 residues. Germline lookup yields CDR1 MGHRA and CDR2 YSYEKL. The V and J ends lost 4 bases and 1 base, in that order; junction bases with no gene match: 12. CDR3 bases: TGCGCCAGCAGCCGACAACCATCCGGGACAGCGAACACTGAAGCTTTCTTT. This gives the protein CASSRQPSGTANTEAFF.

The chain carries TRBV4-1 and TRBJ1-4, with a weak D call TRBD1 (6 bases). This CDR3 comprises 13 residues. The germline CDR1 and CDR2 sequences are MGHRA and YSYEKL. V was trimmed by 8 bases and J by 8 bases, leaving 15 bases between them. The CDR3 spells CASGGGHKEKLFF. The CDR3 DNA reads as TGCGCCAGCGGGGGGGGGCATAAAGAAAAACTGTTTTTT.

The V gene is TRBV7-2, the J gene TRBJ1-2; D is uncertain. Trimming shortened V by 4 bases and J by 4 bases, and 10 bases separated the two germline ends. The germline CDR1 and CDR2 sequences are SGHTA and FQGNSA. The CDR3 is 13 amino acids. The DNA of the CDR3 is TGTGCCAGCAGCTCCGGAGTAGGCTATGGCTACACCTTC. Translation: CASSSGVGYGYTF.

This clone was observed a handful of times. The chain couples TRBV13 to TRBJ1-5; D call uncertain. Trimming cost V 0 bases and J 7 bases, with 1 base left between them. The CDR3 has 11 residues. The germline CDR1 and CDR2 sequences are PRHDT and FYEKMQ (reference sequence). The CDR3 bases are TGTGCCAGCAGCTTAGGACAGCCCCAGCATTTT. Amino acids: CASSLGQPQHF.

The V gene is TRBV19, the J gene TRBJ1-4; no reliable D call. The CDR3 covers 12 residues. V was pared by 8 bases and J by 4 bases, with 8 bases between. The germline gives CDR1 LNHDA, CDR2 SQIVND (reference sequence). The CDR3 coding sequence is TGTGCCAGTTCCTGGTATAATGAAAAACTGTTTTTT. Translation: CASSWYNEKLFF.

The V gene is TRBV6-1, the J gene TRBJ2-6; TRBD1 matches 7 bases. Germline loops: CDR1 MNHNS, CDR2 SASEGT. The CDR3 covers 16 residues. V lost 4 bases and J lost 2; bases outside the gene matches: 5. The CDR3 here is CASSGDRVPGANVLTF. In DNA, the CDR3 is TGTGCCAGCAGTGGCGACAGGGTCCCTGGGGCCAACGTCCTGACTTTC.

There are a few counts of this clone. This chain connects TRBV5-5 to TRBJ1-2, with TRBD1 matching over 9 bases. The germline V gene has CDR1 SGHKS and CDR2 YYEKEE (reference sequence). This CDR3 contains 14 residues. J gave up 2 bases and V 4 bases, and 3 bases lay outside the gene matches. The CDR3 spells CASSQTGGNYGYTF. Here the CDR3 DNA reads TGTGCCAGCAGCCAAACAGGGGGCAACTATGGCTACACCTTC.

The rearrangement joins TRBV5-1 to TRBJ2-2; unclear D gene. Germline CDR1 SGHRS, CDR2 YFSETQ. The germline V and J ends were trimmed by 0 bases and 0 bases, with 9 bases remaining between them. There are 16 residues in the CDR3. CDR3 residues: CASSLADGANTGELFF. The CDR3 DNA sequence: TGCGCCAGCAGCTTGGCGGACGGCGCGAACACCGGGGAGCTGTTTTTT.

This clone has just a few counts. The V call is TRBV18, the J call TRBJ1-1; D uncertain. V was trimmed by 3 bases and J by 3 bases, leaving 8 bases between them. The length of the CDR3 is 13 residues. The germline CDR1 and CDR2 sequences are KGHSH and LQKENI. CDR3 nucleotides: TGTGCCAGCTCACCTGACCGATACACTGAAGCTTTCTTT. This gives the protein CASSPDRYTEAFF.

The CDR3 nucleotides read TGTGCCACCAGCAGAGAAAAAGGGATGAGCACAGATACGCAGTATTTT. Translating gives CATSREKGMSTDTQYF. The V gene is TRBV15, the J gene TRBJ2-3; D gene ambiguous. Germline V gene data show CDR1 as LNHNV and CDR2 as YYDKDF (reference sequence). With 0 bases removed from V and 0 bases from J, the gap between germline ends came to 10 bases. This CDR3 spans 16 amino acids.